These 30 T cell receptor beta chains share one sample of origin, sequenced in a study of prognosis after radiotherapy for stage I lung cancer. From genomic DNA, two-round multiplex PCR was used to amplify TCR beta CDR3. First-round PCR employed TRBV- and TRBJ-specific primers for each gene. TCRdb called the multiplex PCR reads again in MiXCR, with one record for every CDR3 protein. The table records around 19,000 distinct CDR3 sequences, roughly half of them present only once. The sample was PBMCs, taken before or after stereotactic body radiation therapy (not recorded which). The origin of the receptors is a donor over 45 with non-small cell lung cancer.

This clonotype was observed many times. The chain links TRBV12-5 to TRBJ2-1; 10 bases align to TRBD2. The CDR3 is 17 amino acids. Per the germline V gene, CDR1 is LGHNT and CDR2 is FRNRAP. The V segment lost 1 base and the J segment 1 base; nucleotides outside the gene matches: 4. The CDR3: CASGLALAGVSYNEQFF. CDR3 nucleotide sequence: TGTGCTAGTGGTTTGGCCCTAGCGGGAGTATCCTACAATGAGCAGTTCTTC.

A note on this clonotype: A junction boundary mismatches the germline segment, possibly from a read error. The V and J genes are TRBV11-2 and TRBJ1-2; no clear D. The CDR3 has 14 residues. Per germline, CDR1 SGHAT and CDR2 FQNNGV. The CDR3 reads CASSLMRTNYSYTF. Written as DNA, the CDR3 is TGTGCCAGCAGCCTCATGCGGACTAACTATAGCTACACCTTC.

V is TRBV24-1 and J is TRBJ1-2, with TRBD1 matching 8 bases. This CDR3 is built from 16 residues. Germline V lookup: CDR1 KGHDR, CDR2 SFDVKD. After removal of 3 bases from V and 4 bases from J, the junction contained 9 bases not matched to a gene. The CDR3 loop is CATSDTRTGLSYGYTF. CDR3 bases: TGTGCCACCAGTGATACAAGGACAGGGCTAAGCTATGGCTACACCTTC.

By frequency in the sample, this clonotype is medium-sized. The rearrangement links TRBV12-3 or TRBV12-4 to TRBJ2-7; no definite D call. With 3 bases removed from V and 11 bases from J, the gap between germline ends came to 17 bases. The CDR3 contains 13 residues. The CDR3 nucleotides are TGTGCCAGCAGTTTCGGCGTAAGAGGCAGTAAGTACTTC. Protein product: CASSFGVRGSKYF.

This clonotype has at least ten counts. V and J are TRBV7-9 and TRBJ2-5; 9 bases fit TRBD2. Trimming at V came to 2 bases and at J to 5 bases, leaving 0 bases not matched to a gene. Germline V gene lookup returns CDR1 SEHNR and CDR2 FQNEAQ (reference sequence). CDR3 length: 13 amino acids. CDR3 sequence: CASSLSGRETQYF. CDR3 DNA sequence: TGTGCCAGCAGCTTAAGCGGGAGGGAGACCCAGTACTTC.

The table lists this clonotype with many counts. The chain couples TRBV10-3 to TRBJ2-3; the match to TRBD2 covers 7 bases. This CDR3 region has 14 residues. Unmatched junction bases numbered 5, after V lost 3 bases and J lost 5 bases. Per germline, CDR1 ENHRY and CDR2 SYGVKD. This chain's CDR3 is CAISDGLEGDTQYF. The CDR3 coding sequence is TGTGCCATCAGTGACGGACTAGAGGGAGATACGCAGTATTTT.

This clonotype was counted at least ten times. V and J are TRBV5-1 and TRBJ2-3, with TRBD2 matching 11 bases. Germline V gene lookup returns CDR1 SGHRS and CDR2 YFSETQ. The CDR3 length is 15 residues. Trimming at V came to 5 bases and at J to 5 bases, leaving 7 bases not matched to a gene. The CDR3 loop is CASSSGRAGGDTQYF. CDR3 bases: TGCGCCAGCAGTAGCGGGAGGGCCGGGGGAGATACGCAGTATTTT.

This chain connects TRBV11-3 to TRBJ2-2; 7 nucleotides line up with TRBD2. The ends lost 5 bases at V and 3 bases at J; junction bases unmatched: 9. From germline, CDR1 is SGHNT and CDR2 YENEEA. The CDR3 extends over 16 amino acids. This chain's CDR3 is CASSRKIGGYTGELFF. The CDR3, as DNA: TGTGCCAGCAGCCGCAAAATCGGGGGGTACACCGGGGAGCTGTTTTTT.

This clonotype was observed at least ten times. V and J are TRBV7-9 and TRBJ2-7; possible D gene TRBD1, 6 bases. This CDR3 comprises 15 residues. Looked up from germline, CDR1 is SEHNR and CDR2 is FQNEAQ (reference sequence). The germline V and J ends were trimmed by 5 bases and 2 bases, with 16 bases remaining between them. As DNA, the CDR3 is TGTGCCAGCAGCCCGGTTGAGGCAGGGGCCTACGAGCAGTACTTC. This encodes CASSPVEAGAYEQYF.

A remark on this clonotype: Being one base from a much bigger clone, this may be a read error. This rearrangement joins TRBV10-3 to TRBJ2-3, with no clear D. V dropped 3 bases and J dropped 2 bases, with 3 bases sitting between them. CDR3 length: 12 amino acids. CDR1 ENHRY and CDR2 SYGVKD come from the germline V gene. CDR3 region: CAISDLTDTQYF. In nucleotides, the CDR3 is TGTGCCATCAGTGATCTCACAGATACGCAGTATTTT.

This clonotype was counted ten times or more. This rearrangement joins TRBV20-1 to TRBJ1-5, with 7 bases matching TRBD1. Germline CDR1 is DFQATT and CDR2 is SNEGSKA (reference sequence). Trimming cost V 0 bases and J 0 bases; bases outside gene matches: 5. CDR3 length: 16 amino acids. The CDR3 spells CSARDEQGISNQPQHF. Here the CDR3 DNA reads TGCAGTGCTAGAGATGAACAGGGGATTAGCAATCAGCCCCAGCATTTT.

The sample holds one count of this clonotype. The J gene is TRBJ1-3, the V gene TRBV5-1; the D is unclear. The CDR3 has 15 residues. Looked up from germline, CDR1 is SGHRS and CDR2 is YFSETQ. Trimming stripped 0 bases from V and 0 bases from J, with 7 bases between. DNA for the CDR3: TGCGCCAGCAGCTTGGGCAGTAGCTCTGGAAACACCATATATTTT. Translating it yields CASSLGSSSGNTIYF.

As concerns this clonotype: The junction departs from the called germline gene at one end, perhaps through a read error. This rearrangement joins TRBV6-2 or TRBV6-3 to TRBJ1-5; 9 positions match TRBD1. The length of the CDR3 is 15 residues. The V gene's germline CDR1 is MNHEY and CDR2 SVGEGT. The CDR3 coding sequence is TGTGCCATCAGTTACGGTACAGGGGGCGGCCAGCCCCAGCATTTT. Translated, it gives CAISYGTGGGQPQHF.

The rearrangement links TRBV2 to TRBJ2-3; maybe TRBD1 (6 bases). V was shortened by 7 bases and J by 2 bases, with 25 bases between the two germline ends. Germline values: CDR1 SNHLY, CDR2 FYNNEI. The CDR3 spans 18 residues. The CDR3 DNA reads TGTGCCAGCAACTCCGGGACATGGCACTCCTCTATCACAGATACGCAGTATTTT. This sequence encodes CASNSGTWHSSITDTQYF. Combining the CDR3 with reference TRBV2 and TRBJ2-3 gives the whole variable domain EPEVTQTPSHQVTQMGQEVILRCVPISNHLYFYWYRQILGQKVEFLVSFYNNEISEKSEIFDDQFSVERPDGSNFTLKIRSTKLEDSAMYFCASNSGTWHSSITDTQYFGPGTRLTVL.

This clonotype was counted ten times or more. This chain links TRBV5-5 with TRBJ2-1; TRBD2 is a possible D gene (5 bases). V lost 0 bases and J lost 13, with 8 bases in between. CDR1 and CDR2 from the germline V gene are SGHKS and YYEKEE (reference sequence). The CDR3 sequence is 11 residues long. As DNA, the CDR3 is TGTGCCAGCAGCTTGGTCGGGAATCAGTTCTTC. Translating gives CASSLVGNQFF.

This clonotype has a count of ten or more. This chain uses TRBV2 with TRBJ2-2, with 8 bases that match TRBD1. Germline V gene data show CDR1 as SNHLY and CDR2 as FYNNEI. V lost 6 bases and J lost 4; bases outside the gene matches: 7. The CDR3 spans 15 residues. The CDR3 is CASRGQEVSTGELFF. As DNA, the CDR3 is TGTGCCAGCAGGGGACAGGAGGTCTCCACCGGGGAGCTGTTTTTT.

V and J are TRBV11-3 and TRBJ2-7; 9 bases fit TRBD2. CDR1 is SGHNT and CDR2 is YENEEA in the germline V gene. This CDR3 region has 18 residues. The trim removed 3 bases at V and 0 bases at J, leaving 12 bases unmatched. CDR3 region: CASSFLSSGMTLSYEQYF. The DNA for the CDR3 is TGTGCCAGCAGCTTTCTATCTAGCGGGATGACCCTCTCCTACGAGCAGTACTTC.

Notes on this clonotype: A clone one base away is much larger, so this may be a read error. CDR3 amino acids: CASSRDREPYNKQFF. In DNA, the CDR3 is TGTGCCAGCAGCCGAGACCGGGAGCCTTACAATAAGCAGTTCTTC. The rearrangement joins TRBV4-2 to TRBJ2-1, with D possibly matching TRBD2 (6 bases). The CDR3 is made up of 15 amino acids. Germline assignment: CDR1 LGHNA and CDR2 YNFKEQ.

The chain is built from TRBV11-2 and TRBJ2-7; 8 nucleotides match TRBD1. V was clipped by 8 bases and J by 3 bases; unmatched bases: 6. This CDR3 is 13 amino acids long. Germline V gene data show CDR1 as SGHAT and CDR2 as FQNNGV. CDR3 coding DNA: TGTGCCAGCTGGAAAGACAGGGGCTACGAGCAGTACTTC. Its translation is CASWKDRGYEQYF. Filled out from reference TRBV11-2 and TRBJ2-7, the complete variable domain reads EAGVAQSPRYKIIEKRQSVAFWCNPISGHATLYWYQQILGQGPKLLIQFQNNGVVDDSQLPKDRFSAERLKGVDSTLKIQPAKLEDSAVYLCASWKDRGYEQYFGPGTRLTVT.

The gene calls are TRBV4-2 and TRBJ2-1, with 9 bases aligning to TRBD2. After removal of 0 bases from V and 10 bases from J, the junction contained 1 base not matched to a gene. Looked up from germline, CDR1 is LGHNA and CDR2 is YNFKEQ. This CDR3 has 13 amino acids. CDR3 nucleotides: TGTGCCAGCAGCCAAGACCTAGCGGGGGAGCAGTTCTTC. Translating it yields CASSQDLAGEQFF.

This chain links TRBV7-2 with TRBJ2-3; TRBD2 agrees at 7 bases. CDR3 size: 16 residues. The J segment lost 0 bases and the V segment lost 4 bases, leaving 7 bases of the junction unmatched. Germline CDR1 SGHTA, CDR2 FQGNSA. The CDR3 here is CASSYQLALSTDTQYF. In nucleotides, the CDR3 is TGTGCCAGCAGCTACCAACTAGCGCTCAGCACAGATACGCAGTATTTT.

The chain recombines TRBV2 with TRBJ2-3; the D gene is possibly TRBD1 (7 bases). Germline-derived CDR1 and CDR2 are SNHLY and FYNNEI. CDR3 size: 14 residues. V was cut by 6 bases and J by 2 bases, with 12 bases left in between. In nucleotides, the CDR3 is TGTGCCAGCAGGCGGGACAGTTTCACAGATACGCAGTATTTT. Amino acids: CASRRDSFTDTQYF.

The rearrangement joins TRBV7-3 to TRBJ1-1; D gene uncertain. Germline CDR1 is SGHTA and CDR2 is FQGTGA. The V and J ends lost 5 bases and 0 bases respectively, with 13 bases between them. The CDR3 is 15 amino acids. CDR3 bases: TGTGCCAGCAGCAGAGACATTGGGGTGAACACTGAAGCTTTCTTT. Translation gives CASSRDIGVNTEAFF.

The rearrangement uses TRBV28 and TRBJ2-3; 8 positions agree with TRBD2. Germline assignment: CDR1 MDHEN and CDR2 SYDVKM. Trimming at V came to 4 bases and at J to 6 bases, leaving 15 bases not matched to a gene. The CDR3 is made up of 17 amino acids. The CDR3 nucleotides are TGTGCCAGCAGTTGCCCGTCCGGGAGCGGGAGTCAGGATACGCAGTATTTT. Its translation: CASSCPSGSGSQDTQYF.

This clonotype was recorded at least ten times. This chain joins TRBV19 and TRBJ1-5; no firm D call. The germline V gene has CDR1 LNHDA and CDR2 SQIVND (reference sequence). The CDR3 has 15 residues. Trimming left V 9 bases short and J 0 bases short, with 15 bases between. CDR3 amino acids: CASHVRLNSNQPQHF. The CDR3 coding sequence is TGTGCCAGCCACGTCCGGCTCAATAGCAATCAGCCCCAGCATTTT. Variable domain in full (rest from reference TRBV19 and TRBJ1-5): DGGITQSPKYLFRKEGQNVTLSCEQNLNHDAMYWYRQDPGQGLRLIYYSQIVNDFQKGDIAEGYSVSREKKESFPLTVTSAQKNPTAFYLCASHVRLNSNQPQHFGDGTRLSIL.

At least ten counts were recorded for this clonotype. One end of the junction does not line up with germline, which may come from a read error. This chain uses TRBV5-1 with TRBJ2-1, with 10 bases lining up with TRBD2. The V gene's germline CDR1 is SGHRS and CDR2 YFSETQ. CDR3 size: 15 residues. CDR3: CASSLAGGPNNGQFF. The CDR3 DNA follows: TGCGCCAGCAGCTTAGCGGGAGGGCCTAACAATGGGCAGTTCTTC.

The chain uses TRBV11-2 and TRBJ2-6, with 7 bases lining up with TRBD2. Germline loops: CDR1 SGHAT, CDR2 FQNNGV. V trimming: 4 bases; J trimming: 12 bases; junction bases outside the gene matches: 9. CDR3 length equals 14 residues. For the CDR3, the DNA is TGTGCCAGCAGCTCCCTAGCGGTGGTAGGCGTCCTGACTTTC. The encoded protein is CASSSLAVVGVLTF.

CDR3 DNA sequence: TGTGCCAGCAGTGGAATAGCGGGAGTTGCCGCAGATACGCAGTATTTT. The encoded protein is CASSGIAGVAADTQYF. The V and J genes are TRBV28 and TRBJ2-3, with 9 bases fitting TRBD2. Trimming at V came to 5 bases and at J to 4 bases, leaving 10 bases not matched to a gene. Per germline, CDR1 MDHEN and CDR2 SYDVKM. The CDR3 has 16 amino acids.

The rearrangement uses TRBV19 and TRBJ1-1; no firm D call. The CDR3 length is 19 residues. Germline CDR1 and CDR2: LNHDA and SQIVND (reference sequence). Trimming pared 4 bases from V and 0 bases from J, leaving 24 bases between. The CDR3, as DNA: TGTGCCAGTAGTAACCACCCTCCCGAACAAGGGTATATGAACACTGAAGCTTTCTTT. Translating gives CASSNHPPEQGYMNTEAFF.

Here the CDR3 DNA reads TGCGCCAGCAGCTTGCGAACTAGCAGCTCTGGGGCCAACGTCCTGACTTTC. Protein product: CASSLRTSSSGANVLTF. V is TRBV5-1 and J is TRBJ2-6, with D tentatively TRBD2 (6 bases). The V end was cut by 1 base, the J end by 0 bases, with 11 bases between. CDR1 is SGHRS and CDR2 is YFSETQ in the germline V gene. The CDR3 totals 17 residues.